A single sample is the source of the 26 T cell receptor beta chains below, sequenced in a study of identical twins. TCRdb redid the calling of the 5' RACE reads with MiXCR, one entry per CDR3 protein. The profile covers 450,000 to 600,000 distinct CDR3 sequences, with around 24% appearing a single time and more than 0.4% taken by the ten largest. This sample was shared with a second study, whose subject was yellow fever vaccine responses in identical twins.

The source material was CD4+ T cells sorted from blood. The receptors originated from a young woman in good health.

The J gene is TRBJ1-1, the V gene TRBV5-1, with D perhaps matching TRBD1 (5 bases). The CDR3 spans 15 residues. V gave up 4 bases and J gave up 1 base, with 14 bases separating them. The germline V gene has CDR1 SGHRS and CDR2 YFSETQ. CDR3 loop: CASSPGVGENTEAFF. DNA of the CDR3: TGCGCCAGCAGCCCCGGAGTGGGGGAGAACACTGAAGCTTTCTTT.

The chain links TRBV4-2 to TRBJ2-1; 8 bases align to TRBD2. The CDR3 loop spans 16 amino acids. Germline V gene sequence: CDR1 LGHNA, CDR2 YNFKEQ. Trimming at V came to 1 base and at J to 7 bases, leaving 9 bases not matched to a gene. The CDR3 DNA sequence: TGTGCCAGCAGCCAAGTCCCCGGGAGGGCGGAAAATGAGCAGTTCTTC. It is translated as CASSQVPGRAENEQFF.

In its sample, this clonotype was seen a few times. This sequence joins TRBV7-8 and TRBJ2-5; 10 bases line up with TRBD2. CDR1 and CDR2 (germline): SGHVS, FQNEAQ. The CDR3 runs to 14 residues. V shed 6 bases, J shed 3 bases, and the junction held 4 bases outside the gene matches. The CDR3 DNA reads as TGTGCCAGCAGACAACTAGCGGGAAAAGAGACCCAGTACTTC. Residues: CASRQLAGKETQYF.

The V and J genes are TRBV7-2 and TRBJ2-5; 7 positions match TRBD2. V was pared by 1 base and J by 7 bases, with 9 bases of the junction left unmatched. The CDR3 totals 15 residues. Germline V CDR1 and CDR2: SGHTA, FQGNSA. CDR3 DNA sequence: TGTGCCAGCAGCTTAGACCGACTAGCCATGGCGACCCAGTACTTC. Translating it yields CASSLDRLAMATQYF.

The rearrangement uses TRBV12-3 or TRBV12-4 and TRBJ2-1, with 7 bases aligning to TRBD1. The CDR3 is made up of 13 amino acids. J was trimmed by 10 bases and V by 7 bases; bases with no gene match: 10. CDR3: CASTGDSSGEQFF. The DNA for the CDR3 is TGTGCCAGCACCGGGGACAGCTCTGGGGAGCAGTTCTTC.

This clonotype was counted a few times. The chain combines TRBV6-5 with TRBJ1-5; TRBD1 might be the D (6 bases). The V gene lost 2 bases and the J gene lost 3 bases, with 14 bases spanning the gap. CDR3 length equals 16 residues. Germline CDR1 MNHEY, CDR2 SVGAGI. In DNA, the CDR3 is TGTGCCAGCAGTTACAGGTTTGGACAGAACAATCAGCCCCAGCATTTT. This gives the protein CASSYRFGQNNQPQHF.

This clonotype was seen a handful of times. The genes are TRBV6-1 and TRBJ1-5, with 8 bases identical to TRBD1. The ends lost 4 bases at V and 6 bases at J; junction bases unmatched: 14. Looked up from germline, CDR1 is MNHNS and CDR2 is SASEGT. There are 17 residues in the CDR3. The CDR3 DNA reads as TGTGCCAGCAGTGCCGATTTCGGCAGGGGGCTTAGTCAGCCCCAGCATTTT. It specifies CASSADFGRGLSQPQHF.

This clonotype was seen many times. CDR3: CASSLQRNTGELFF. The CDR3 DNA follows: TGTGCCAGCAGCTTACAAAGGAACACCGGGGAGCTGTTTTTT. J is TRBJ2-2 and V is TRBV7-3; D is uncertain. CDR1 is SGHTA and CDR2 is FQGTGA in the germline V gene. With 2 bases removed from V and 1 base from J, the gap between germline ends came to 5 bases. The CDR3 consists of 14 residues. Full variable domain (outside the CDR3, taken from reference TRBV7-3 and TRBJ2-2): GAGVSQTPSNKVTEKGKYVELRCDPISGHTALYWYRQSLGQGPEFLIYFQGTGAADDSGLPNDRFFAVRPEGSVSTLKIQRTERGDSAVYLCASSLQRNTGELFFGEGSRLTVL.

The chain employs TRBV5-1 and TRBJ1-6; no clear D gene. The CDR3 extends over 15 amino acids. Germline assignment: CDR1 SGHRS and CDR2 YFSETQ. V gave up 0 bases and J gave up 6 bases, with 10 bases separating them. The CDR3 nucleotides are TGCGCCAGCAGCTTGGACGGGCAGACTAATTCACCCCTCCACTTT. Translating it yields CASSLDGQTNSPLHF.

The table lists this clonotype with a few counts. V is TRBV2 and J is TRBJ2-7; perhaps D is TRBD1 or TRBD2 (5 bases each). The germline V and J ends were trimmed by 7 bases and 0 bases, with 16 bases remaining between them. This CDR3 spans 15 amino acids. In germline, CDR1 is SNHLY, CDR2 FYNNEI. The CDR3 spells CASKRDGTSSYEQYF. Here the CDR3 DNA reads TGTGCCAGCAAGAGGGATGGGACGAGCTCCTACGAGCAGTACTTC.

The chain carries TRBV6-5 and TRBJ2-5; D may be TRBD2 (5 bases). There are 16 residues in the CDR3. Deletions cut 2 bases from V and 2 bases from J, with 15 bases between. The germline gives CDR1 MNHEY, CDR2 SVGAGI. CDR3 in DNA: TGTGCCAGCAGTTACGGGTCCAGGAGAGGGCAAGAGACCCAGTACTTC. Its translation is CASSYGSRRGQETQYF.

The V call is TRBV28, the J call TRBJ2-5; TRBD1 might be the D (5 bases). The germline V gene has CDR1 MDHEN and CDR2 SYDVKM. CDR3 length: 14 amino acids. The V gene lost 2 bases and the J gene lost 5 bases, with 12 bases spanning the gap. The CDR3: CASSLPGHGETQYF. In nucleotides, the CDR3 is TGTGCCAGCAGTTTACCAGGACACGGGGAGACCCAGTACTTC.

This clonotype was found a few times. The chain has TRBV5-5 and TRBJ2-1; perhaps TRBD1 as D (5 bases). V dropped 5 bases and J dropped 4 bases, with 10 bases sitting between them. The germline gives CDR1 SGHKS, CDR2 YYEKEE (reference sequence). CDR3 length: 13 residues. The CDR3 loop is CASRKQEYNEQFF. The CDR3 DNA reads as TGTGCCAGCAGGAAACAGGAGTACAATGAGCAGTTCTTC.

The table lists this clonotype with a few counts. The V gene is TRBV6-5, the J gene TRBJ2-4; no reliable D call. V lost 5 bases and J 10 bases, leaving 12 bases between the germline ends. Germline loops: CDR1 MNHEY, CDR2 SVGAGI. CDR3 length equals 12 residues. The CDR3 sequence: CASSPAVGIQYF. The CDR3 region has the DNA TGTGCCAGCAGTCCCGCTGTGGGGATTCAGTACTTC.

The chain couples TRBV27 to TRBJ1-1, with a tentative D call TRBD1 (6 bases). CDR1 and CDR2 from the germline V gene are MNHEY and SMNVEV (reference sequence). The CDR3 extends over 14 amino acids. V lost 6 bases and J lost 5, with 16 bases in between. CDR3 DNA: TGTGCCAGCAGCCTTAGGCGGGGGCCGACTGAAGCTTTCTTT. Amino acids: CASSLRRGPTEAFF.

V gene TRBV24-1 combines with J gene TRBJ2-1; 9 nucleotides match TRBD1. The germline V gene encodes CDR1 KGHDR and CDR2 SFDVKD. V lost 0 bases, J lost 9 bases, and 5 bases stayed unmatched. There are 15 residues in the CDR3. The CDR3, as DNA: TGTGCCACCAGTGATTTGGGACAGGGGTTCAGTGAGCAGTTCTTC. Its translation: CATSDLGQGFSEQFF.

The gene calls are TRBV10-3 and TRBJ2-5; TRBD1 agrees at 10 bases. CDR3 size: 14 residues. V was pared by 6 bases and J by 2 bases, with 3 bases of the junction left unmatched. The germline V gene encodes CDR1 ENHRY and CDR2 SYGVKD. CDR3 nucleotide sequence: TGTGCCATCAGGGGACAGGGGATTCAAGAGACCCAGTACTTC. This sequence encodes CAIRGQGIQETQYF.

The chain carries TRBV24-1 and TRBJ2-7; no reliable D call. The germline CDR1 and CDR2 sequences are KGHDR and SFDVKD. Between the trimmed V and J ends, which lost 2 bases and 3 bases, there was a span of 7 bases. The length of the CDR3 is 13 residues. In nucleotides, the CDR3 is TGTGCCACCAGTGATTGGATGGGCTACGAGCAGTACTTC. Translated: CATSDWMGYEQYF.

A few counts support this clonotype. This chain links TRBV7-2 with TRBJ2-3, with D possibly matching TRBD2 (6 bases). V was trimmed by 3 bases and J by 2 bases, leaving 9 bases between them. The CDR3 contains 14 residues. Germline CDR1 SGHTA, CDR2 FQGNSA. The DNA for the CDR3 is TGTGCCAGCAGCTTTTGGGGGGTCACAGATACGCAGTATTTT. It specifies CASSFWGVTDTQYF.

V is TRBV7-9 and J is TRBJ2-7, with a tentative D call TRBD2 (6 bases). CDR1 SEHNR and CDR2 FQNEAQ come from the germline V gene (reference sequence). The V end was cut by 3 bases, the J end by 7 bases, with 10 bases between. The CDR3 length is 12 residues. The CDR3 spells CASSLRRGEQYF. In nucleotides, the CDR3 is TGTGCCAGCAGCTTGAGGAGGGGAGAGCAGTACTTC.

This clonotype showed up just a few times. CDR3 sequence (DNA): TGTGCCAGCAGTCTTCAAACTAGCGGGAGCACAGATACGCAGTATTTT. Residues: CASSLQTSGSTDTQYF. The chain couples TRBV12-3 or TRBV12-4 to TRBJ2-3; 9 nucleotides agree with TRBD2. The length of the CDR3 is 16 residues. J lost 0 bases, V lost 5 bases, and 6 bases had no gene match.

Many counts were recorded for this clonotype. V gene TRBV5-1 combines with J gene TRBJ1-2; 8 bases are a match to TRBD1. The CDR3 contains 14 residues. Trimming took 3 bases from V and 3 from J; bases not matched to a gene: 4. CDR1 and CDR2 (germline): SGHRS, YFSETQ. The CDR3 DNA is TGCGCCAGCAGCTCGGACAGGGCTCACTATGGCTACACCTTC. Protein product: CASSSDRAHYGYTF.

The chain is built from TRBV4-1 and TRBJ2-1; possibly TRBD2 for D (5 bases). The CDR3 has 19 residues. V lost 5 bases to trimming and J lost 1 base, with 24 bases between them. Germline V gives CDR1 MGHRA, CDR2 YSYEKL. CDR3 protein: CASSSGPFSAGDSYNEQFF. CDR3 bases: TGCGCCAGCAGCAGTGGACCCTTTTCGGCGGGTGATTCCTACAATGAGCAGTTCTTC.

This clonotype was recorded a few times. In nucleotides, the CDR3 is TGTGCCAGCAGCCAACAAAGGGACAGAACCCGGGACGCTTACGAGCAGTACTTC. This codes for CASSQQRDRTRDAYEQYF. V usage is TRBV3-1 and J usage is TRBJ2-7, with TRBD1 matching 7 bases. The CDR3 totals 18 residues. The germline V gene has CDR1 LGHDT and CDR2 YNNKEL (reference sequence). Trimming removed 2 bases from V and 4 bases from J; junction bases left unmatched: 17.

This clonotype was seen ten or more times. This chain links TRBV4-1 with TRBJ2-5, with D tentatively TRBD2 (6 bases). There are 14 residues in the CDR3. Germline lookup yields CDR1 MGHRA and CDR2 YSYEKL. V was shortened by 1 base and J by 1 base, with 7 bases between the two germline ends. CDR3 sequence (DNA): TGCGCCAGCAGCCAAGGGGGACTCCAAGAGACCCAGTACTTC. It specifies CASSQGGLQETQYF.

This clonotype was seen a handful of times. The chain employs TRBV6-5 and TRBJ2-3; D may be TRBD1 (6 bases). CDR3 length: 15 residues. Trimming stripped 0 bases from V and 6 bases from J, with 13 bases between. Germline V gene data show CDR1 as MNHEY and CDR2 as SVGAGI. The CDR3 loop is CASSYSAGAADTQYF. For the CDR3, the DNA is TGTGCCAGCAGTTACTCTGCAGGGGCGGCGGATACGCAGTATTTT.